The entry below gives a single TCR beta chain sequence along with its context. What it binds is unknown. This entry is derived from a study of molecular identifiers for immune sequencing clone quantification. The use of previously described methods and listed TCR primers produced the bulk TCR libraries. MiXCR was run by TCRdb on the PCR reads, yielding one entry per CDR3 protein. The profile shows approximately 630,000 distinct CDR3 sequences, 25% of them singletons. Study findings and constraints: The study found clones above 20 RNA copies held over 97% of effector molecules and under 1% in naive cells.

Germline loops: CDR1 MDHEN, CDR2 SYDVKM. The CDR3 sequence is 14 residues long. V lost 3 bases and J lost 3, with 9 bases in between. This receptor was taken from a human donor in good health. Some libraries in this study had Jurkat cell RNA spiked in. The chain uses TRBV28 and TRBJ2-1; D is unresolved. Sequenced input: naive CD8+ T cells from blood, with Jurkat cell RNA spiked in. Stated subset: FACS-sorted CD8+CD4-CCR7+CD45RA+ naive T cells. CDR3 in DNA: TGTGCCAGCAGTTTGGGTCGGTACTACAATGAGCAGTTCTTC. Its protein is CASSLGRYYNEQFF.